One sample yielded the 4 T cell receptor beta chains listed below, sequenced in a study of shared clonotypes between healthy human individuals. TCRdb's copy holds only in-frame clones and misses some; the assay was immunoSEQ multiplex PCR. The sample has 550,000 to 600,000 clones, 95% to 98% seen once. Selected positively for CCR7 and CD45RO-negative, naive CD8 cells excluded terminally differentiated effector memory CD45RA+ cells. Specimen: naive CD8+ T cells sorted from blood. These receptors originate from a man aged 25-45 years in good health.

The V gene is TRBV4-1, the J gene TRBJ2-3, with unresolved D. Trimming took off 4 bases at V and 4 bases at J, with 15 bases between the two ends. Germline V lookup: CDR1 MGHRA, CDR2 YSYEKL. The length of the CDR3 is 15 residues. The chain's CDR3 is CASSLDPRTSDTQYF. The DNA of the CDR3 is TGCGCCAGCAGCCTAGATCCCCGGACGTCAGATACGCAGTATTTT.

This rearrangement joins TRBV7-3 to TRBJ2-2; D is unclear. Trimming pared 5 bases from V and 0 bases from J, leaving 4 bases between. The CDR3 sequence is 13 residues long. Germline loops: CDR1 SGHTA, CDR2 FQGTGA. The CDR3 reads CASSPTNTGELFF. The CDR3, as DNA: TGTGCCAGCAGCCCTACGAACACCGGGGAGCTGTTTTTT. Filled out from reference TRBV7-3 and TRBJ2-2, the complete variable domain reads GAGVSQTPSNKVTEKGKYVELRCDPISGHTALYWYRQSLGQGPEFLIYFQGTGAADDSGLPNDRFFAVRPEGSVSTLKIQRTERGDSAVYLCASSPTNTGELFFGEGSRLTVL.

This chain uses TRBV29-1 with TRBJ2-7, with D possibly matching TRBD2 (6 bases). Germline V gene data show CDR1 as SQVTM and CDR2 as ANQGSEA. CDR3 size: 15 residues. V dropped 6 bases and J dropped 3 bases, with 21 bases sitting between them. The CDR3 is CSVQGGASKDYEQYF. DNA for the CDR3: TGCAGCGTCCAAGGAGGGGCCTCTAAGGACTACGAGCAGTACTTC.

The chain is built from TRBV9 and TRBJ2-1; 8 nucleotides line up with TRBD2. The germline V gene encodes CDR1 SGDLS and CDR2 YYNGEE. The junction had 0 bases not matched to a gene; V was cut back by 4 bases and J by 0 bases. This CDR3 contains 14 residues. The DNA for the CDR3 is TGTGCCAGCAGCAGCGGGAGCTCCTACAATGAGCAGTTCTTC. Translating it yields CASSSGSSYNEQFF. The whole variable domain, filled in from reference TRBV9 and TRBJ2-1, reads DSGVTQTPKHLITATGQRVTLRCSPRSGDLSVYWYQQSLDQGLQFLIQYYNGEERAKGNILERFSAQQFPDLHSELNLSSLELGDSALYFCASSSGSSYNEQFFGPGTRLTVL.